The present T cell receptor beta chain was sequenced within a study of T cell responses to AZD1222 COVID-19 vaccine. The V and J ends lost 1 base and 7 bases respectively, with 9 bases between them. Germline CDR1 is SGHRS and CDR2 is YFSETQ. The CDR3 contains 14 residues. Method: immunoSEQ multiplex PCR; TCRdb's copy keeps in-frame clones and lacks some. The top ten clones hold 5% to 7% of a sample with 200,000 or so clones, more than 80% of them seen once. This receptor was taken from an adult in good health. The sample was peripheral blood, taken on day 0 of AZD1222 vaccination. The chain has TRBV5-1 and TRBJ1-6; no definite D call. CDR3 sequence (DNA): TGCGCCAGCAGCTTGCTCCAGACGAATTCACCCCTCCACTTT. Its translation is CASSLLQTNSPLHF.